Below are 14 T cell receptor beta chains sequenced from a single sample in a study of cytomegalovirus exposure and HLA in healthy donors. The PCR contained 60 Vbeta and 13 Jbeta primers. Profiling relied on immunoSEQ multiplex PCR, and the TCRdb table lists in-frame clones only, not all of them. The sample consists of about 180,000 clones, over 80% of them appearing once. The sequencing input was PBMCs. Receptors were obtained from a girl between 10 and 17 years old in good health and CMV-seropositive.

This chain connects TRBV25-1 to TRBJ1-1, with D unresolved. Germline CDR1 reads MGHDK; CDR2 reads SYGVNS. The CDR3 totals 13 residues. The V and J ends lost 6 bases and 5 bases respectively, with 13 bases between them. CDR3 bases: TGTGCCAGCAGCCTGACATCGTGGACTGAAGCTTTCTTT. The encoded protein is CASSLTSWTEAFF.

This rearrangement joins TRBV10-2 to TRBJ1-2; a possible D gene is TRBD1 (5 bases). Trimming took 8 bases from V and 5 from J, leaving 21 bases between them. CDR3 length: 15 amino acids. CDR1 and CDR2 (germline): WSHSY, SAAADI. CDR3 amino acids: CASGKGWAGEYGYTF. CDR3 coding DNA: TGCGCCAGCGGGAAAGGTTGGGCGGGGGAATATGGCTACACCTTC.

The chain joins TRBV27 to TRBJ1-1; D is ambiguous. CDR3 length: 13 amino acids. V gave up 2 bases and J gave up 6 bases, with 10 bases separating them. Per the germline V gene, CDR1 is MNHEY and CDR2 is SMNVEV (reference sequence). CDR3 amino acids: CASSLGRTAEAFF. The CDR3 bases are TGTGCCAGCAGTTTAGGGAGGACCGCTGAAGCTTTCTTT.

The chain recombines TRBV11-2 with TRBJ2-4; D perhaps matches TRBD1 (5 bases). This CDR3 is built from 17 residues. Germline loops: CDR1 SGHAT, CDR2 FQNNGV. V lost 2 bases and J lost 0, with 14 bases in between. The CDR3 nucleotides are TGTGCCAGCAGCTTATTTAAGGGGCCACTAGCCAAAAACATTCAGTACTTC. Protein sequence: CASSLFKGPLAKNIQYF. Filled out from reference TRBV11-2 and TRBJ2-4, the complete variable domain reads EAGVAQSPRYKIIEKRQSVAFWCNPISGHATLYWYQQILGQGPKLLIQFQNNGVVDDSQLPKDRFSAERLKGVDSTLKIQPAKLEDSAVYLCASSLFKGPLAKNIQYFGAGTRLSVL.

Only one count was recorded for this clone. CDR3 DNA: TGTGCCTGGAACGAGGTCCCTGGAAACACCATATATTTT. It codes for CAWNEVPGNTIYF. V usage is TRBV30 and J usage is TRBJ1-3; D unresolved. Germline V CDR1 and CDR2: GTSNPN, SVGIG (reference sequence). The V and J ends lost 4 bases and 2 bases respectively, with 9 bases between them. This CDR3 region has 13 residues.

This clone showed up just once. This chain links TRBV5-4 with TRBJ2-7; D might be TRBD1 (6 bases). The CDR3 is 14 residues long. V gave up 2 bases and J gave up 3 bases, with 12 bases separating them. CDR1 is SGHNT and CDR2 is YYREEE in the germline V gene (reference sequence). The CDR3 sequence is CASSLSTGLYEQYF. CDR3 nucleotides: TGTGCCAGCAGCTTATCGACAGGCCTCTACGAGCAGTACTTC. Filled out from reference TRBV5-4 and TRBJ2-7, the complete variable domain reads ETGVTQSPTHLIKTRGQQVTLRCSSQSGHNTVSWYQQALGQGPQFIFQYYREEENGRGNFPPRFSGLQFPNYSSELNVNALELDDSALYLCASSLSTGLYEQYFGPGTRLTVT.

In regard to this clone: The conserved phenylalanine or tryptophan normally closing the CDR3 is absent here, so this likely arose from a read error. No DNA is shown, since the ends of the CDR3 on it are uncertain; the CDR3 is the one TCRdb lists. The CDR3 loop is CASSAFGLAGDLC. The rearrangement uses TRBV6-1 and TRBJ2-3; TRBD2, the table's D call, lacks a check against the DNA. Germline V gives CDR1 MNHNS, CDR2 SASEGT. Termini included, the CDR3 measures 13 amino acids.

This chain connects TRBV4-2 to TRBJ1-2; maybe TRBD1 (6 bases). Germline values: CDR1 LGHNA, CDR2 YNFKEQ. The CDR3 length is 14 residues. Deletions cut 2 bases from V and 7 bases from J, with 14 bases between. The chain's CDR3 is CASSQWGGVVGYTF. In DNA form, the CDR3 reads TGTGCCAGCAGCCAATGGGGGGGCGTGGTTGGCTACACCTTC.

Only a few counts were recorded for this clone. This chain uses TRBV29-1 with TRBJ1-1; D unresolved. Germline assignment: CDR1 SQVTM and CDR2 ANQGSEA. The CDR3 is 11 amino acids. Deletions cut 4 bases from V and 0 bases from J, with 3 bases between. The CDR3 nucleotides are TGCAGCGTTGCAGTGAACACTGAAGCTTTCTTT. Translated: CSVAVNTEAFF.

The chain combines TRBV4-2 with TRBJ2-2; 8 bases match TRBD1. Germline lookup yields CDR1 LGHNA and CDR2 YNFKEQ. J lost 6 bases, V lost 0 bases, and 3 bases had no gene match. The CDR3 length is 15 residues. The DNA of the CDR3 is TGTGCCAGCAGCCAAGATGGGACAGGACCCGGGGAGCTGTTTTTT. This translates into CASSQDGTGPGELFF.

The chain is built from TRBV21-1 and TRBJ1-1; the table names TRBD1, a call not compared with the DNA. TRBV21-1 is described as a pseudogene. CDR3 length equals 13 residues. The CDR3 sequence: CASRRGRNTEAFF. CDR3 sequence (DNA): TGTGCCAGCAGAAGGGGGCGGAACACTGAAGCTTTCTTT.

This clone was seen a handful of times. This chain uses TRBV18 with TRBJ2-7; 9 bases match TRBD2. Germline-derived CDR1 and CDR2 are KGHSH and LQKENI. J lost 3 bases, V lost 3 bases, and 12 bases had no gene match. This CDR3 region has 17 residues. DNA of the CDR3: TGTGCCAGCTCACCTCGAAGGTTGGCTAGCGGGAACTACGAGCAGTACTTC. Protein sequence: CASSPRRLASGNYEQYF.

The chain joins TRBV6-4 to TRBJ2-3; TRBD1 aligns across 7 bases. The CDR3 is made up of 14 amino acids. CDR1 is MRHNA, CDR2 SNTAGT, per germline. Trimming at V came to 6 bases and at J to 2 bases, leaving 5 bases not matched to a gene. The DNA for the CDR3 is TGTGCCAGCAGACCCGACAGGGTCACAGATACGCAGTATTTT. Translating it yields CASRPDRVTDTQYF.

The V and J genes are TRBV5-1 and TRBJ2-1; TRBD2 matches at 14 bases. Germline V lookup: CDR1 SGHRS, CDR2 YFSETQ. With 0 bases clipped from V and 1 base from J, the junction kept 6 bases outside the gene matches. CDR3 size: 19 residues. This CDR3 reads CASSLGGTSGSISYNEQFF. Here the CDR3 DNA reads TGCGCCAGCAGCTTGGGTGGGACTAGCGGGAGTATATCCTACAATGAGCAGTTCTTC. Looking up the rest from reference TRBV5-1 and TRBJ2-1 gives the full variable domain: KAGVTQTPRYLIKTRGQQVTLSCSPISGHRSVSWYQQTPGQGLQFLFEYFSETQRNKGNFPGRFSGRQFSNSRSEMNVSTLELGDSALYLCASSLGGTSGSISYNEQFFGPGTRLTVL.